One and the same sample provided the 32 T cell receptor beta chains below, sequenced in a study of beta chain features in type 1 diabetes. What was sequenced were expressed TCRB transcripts, since all of the isolated RNA had been reverse transcribed. Generated by immunoSEQ multiplex PCR, the TCRdb table keeps only in-frame clones and is missing some. The sample records roughly 24,000 clones, roughly 69% being singletons. Broader study findings: Moderately but significantly shorter TCRB CDR3s were found in Type 1 diabetes patients in all four CD4+ subsets.

The antigens for these receptors are not known. The material sequenced was Tregs from blood. The receptors were gathered from a man between 18 and 35 years old with type 1 diabetes.

This chain joins TRBV29-1 and TRBJ2-3, with D unclear. V was shortened by 2 bases and J by 2 bases, with 11 bases between the two germline ends. Germline V gene sequence: CDR1 SQVTM, CDR2 ANQGSEA. The CDR3 is 14 residues long. The CDR3 DNA reads TGCAGCGTTGAATTGCTAGATCTCACAGATACGCAGTATTTT. Translating it yields CSVELLDLTDTQYF.

J is TRBJ1-5 and V is TRBV7-2; TRBD1 matches 9 bases. The germline V gene has CDR1 SGHTA and CDR2 FQGNSA. With 3 bases clipped from V and 4 bases from J, the junction kept 1 base outside the gene matches. CDR3 size: 14 residues. As DNA, the CDR3 is TGTGCCAGCAGCTTCGACAGGGGGAATCAGCCCCAGCATTTT. Its protein product is CASSFDRGNQPQHF.

CDR3 region: CASSPPRVGNYGYTF. In DNA, the CDR3 is TGTGCCAGCAGCCCGCCCAGGGTCGGAAACTATGGCTACACCTTC. This sequence joins TRBV6-6 and TRBJ1-2, with D possibly being TRBD1 (5 bases). The V gene lost 6 bases and the J gene lost 2 bases, with 16 bases spanning the gap. The CDR3 extends over 15 amino acids. The germline gives CDR1 MNHNY, CDR2 SVGAGI (reference sequence).

This clone has a handful of counts. The chain is built from TRBV29-1 and TRBJ1-1, with a possible D match to TRBD1 (5 bases). The V and J ends lost 6 bases and 5 bases respectively, with 19 bases between them. Germline-derived CDR1 and CDR2 are SQVTM and ANQGSEA. CDR3 size: 14 residues. The DNA of the CDR3 is TGCAGCGTGCGGAAGAGAAGGGGTGAGACTGAAGCTTTCTTT. Its protein is CSVRKRRGETEAFF.

The V gene is TRBV27, the J gene TRBJ2-6, with D perhaps TRBD1 (6 bases). Trimming pared 3 bases from V and 3 bases from J, leaving 9 bases between. The CDR3 covers 15 residues. Germline CDR1 reads MNHEY; CDR2 reads SMNVEV (reference sequence). CDR3 residues: CASSFWGLGANVLTF. CDR3 nucleotides: TGTGCCAGCAGTTTTTGGGGGCTTGGGGCCAACGTCCTGACTTTC.

V usage is TRBV29-1 and J usage is TRBJ1-1; 8 bases align to TRBD1. Losses at the gene ends were 5 bases for V and 5 bases for J; bases not matched to a gene: 7. The CDR3 sequence is 13 residues long. Germline V gives CDR1 SQVTM, CDR2 ANQGSEA. As DNA, the CDR3 is TGCAGCGTTTCGAGGACAGGGACTACTGAAGCTTTCTTT. It is translated as CSVSRTGTTEAFF.

This clone came up a few times. The chain links TRBV5-4 to TRBJ2-7, with 7 bases that match TRBD1. V lost 6 bases, J lost 3 bases, and 9 bases stayed unmatched. Germline V lookup: CDR1 SGHNT, CDR2 YYREEE (reference sequence). This CDR3 has 14 residues. CDR3 loop: CASTRAGGNYEQYF. The CDR3 nucleotides are TGTGCCAGCACAAGGGCAGGGGGTAACTACGAGCAGTACTTC.

This clone was seen only a few times. The rearrangement uses TRBV7-2 and TRBJ2-1; possible D gene TRBD1, 6 bases. V was clipped by 2 bases and J by 2 bases, with 16 bases between them. Germline values: CDR1 SGHTA, CDR2 FQGNSA. The CDR3 spans 17 residues. The CDR3 region is CASSLSWWGPPYNEQFF. In nucleotides, the CDR3 is TGTGCCAGCAGCTTAAGTTGGTGGGGGCCTCCCTACAATGAGCAGTTCTTC. Using reference TRBV7-2 and TRBJ2-1 for the parts outside the CDR3, the full variable domain is GAGVSQSPSNKVTEKGKDVELRCDPISGHTALYWYRQSLGQGLEFLIYFQGNSAPDKSGLPSDRFSAERTGGSVSTLTIQRTQQEDSAVYLCASSLSWWGPPYNEQFFGPGTRLTVL.

V is TRBV21-1 and J is TRBJ2-1; the table gives TRBD2 as D, unverified against the DNA. TRBV21-1 is given as a pseudogene. The CDR3 length is 13 residues. The chain's CDR3 is CASSKARVIEQFF. The CDR3 nucleotides read TGTGCCAGCAGCAAAGCGCGGGTTATTGAGCAGTTCTTC.

The rearrangement uses TRBV5-1 and TRBJ2-7; D remains unclear. The CDR3 sequence is 12 residues long. Trimming removed 4 bases from V and 4 bases from J, with 9 bases in between. Germline CDR1 and CDR2: SGHRS and YFSETQ. The CDR3 DNA sequence: TGCGCCAGCAGCGAGCACAGTTACGAGCAGTACTTC. It specifies CASSEHSYEQYF.

This chain connects TRBV7-9 to TRBJ2-5; TRBD2 matches at 15 bases. The length of the CDR3 is 15 residues. J lost 4 bases, V lost 4 bases, and 1 base had no gene match. CDR1 and CDR2 (germline): SEHNR, FQNEAQ (reference sequence). In nucleotides, the CDR3 is TGTGCCAGCAGCTCGGGACTAGCGGGAGGAGAGACCCAGTACTTC. Its translation: CASSSGLAGGETQYF. Complete variable domain (other parts from reference TRBV7-9 and TRBJ2-5): DTGVSQNPRHKITKRGQNVTFRCDPISEHNRLYWYRQTLGQGPEFLTYFQNEAQLEKSRLLSDRFSAERPKGSFSTLEIQRTEQGDSAMYLCASSSGLAGGETQYFGPGTRLLVL.

This clone was observed a few times. The rearrangement links TRBV6-5 to TRBJ1-2; D perhaps matches TRBD1 (6 bases). This CDR3 is 15 amino acids long. V was trimmed by 5 bases and J by 8 bases, leaving 21 bases between them. From germline, CDR1 is MNHEY and CDR2 SVGAGI. The CDR3 nucleotides are TGTGCCAGCAGTCGACGCCGCCTGGGGGGGGGCGGCTACACCTTC. Protein: CASSRRRLGGGGYTF.

In this sample, this clone turned up a few times. This chain joins TRBV19 and TRBJ2-1; 8 bases fit TRBD1. Germline loops: CDR1 LNHDA, CDR2 SQIVND (reference sequence). J lost 2 bases, V lost 3 bases, and 3 bases had no gene match. The CDR3 consists of 15 residues. CDR3 coding DNA: TGTGCCAGTAGTATGGACAGGGTCACCTACAATGAGCAGTTCTTC. Translated, it gives CASSMDRVTYNEQFF.

The chain combines TRBV7-2 with TRBJ2-7; D not certain. CDR1 is SGHTA and CDR2 is FQGNSA in the germline V gene. V was pared by 1 base and J by 0 bases, with 13 bases between. This CDR3 comprises 16 residues. CDR3 DNA: TGTGCCAGCAGCTTAGGGGCTCCCCAAAGCTCCTACGAGCAGTACTTC. Encoded protein: CASSLGAPQSSYEQYF.

The rearrangement links TRBV7-2 to TRBJ2-1, with D possibly matching TRBD1 (5 bases). The V gene's germline CDR1 is SGHTA and CDR2 FQGNSA. This CDR3 has 15 amino acids. V was shortened by 4 bases and J by 6 bases, with 16 bases between the two germline ends. The DNA of the CDR3 is TGTGCCAGCAGCTCTCAATTGACAGCTCCCAATGAGCAGTTCTTC. Translated: CASSSQLTAPNEQFF.

J is TRBJ1-2 and V is TRBV28, with D tentatively TRBD1 (5 bases). V was clipped by 3 bases and J by 5 bases, with 16 bases between them. Germline V CDR1 and CDR2: MDHEN, SYDVKM. The CDR3 runs to 15 residues. CDR3 loop: CASSFSSPRGYGYTF. The CDR3 DNA reads TGTGCCAGCAGTTTCAGTAGCCCCCGGGGGTATGGCTACACCTTC.

This chain connects TRBV4-3 to TRBJ2-3; 7 positions agree with TRBD2. Germline CDR1 and CDR2: LGHNA and YSLEER. The CDR3 spans 15 residues. V lost 4 bases, J lost 2 bases, and 6 bases stayed unmatched. CDR3 region: CASSRQRGLTDTQYF. Written as DNA, the CDR3 is TGCGCCAGCAGCCGGCAGCGGGGTCTCACAGATACGCAGTATTTT.

The chain is built from TRBV7-9 and TRBJ1-3; D remains ambiguous. Trimming removed 2 bases at V and 0 bases at J, with 8 bases between. CDR1 and CDR2 from the germline V gene are SEHNR and FQNEAQ (reference sequence). The CDR3 is made up of 15 amino acids. The CDR3 sequence is CASSLQDSSGNTIYF. In DNA form, the CDR3 reads TGTGCCAGCAGCTTACAGGATAGCTCTGGAAACACCATATATTTT.

The chain employs TRBV7-2 and TRBJ1-2; TRBD1 agrees at 8 bases. CDR3 length equals 16 residues. Trimming took 3 bases from V and 5 from J; bases not matched to a gene: 11. Germline CDR1 SGHTA, CDR2 FQGNSA. In nucleotides, the CDR3 is TGTGCCAGCAGCTTTGGACAGGGTCGCGAAGGGTATGGCTACACCTTC. Encoded protein: CASSFGQGREGYGYTF.

The rearrangement uses TRBV7-2 and TRBJ2-3, with D possibly matching TRBD2 (5 bases). V was pared by 1 base and J by 14 bases, with 16 bases between. Germline V gives CDR1 SGHTA, CDR2 FQGNSA. The CDR3 runs to 13 residues. The DNA for the CDR3 is TGTGCCAGCAGCTTAGGACTCGGGAAAAGGTCGTATTTT. Its translation is CASSLGLGKRSYF.

CDR3 coding DNA: TGTGCCAGCACCTTTTCCGGAGGTGTTATGAACACTGAAGCTTTCTTT. Amino acids: CASTFSGGVMNTEAFF. The chain has TRBV28 and TRBJ1-1; D gene unclear. Trimming pared 7 bases from V and 0 bases from J, leaving 18 bases between. Germline lookup yields CDR1 MDHEN and CDR2 SYDVKM. The CDR3 loop spans 16 amino acids.

This clone was observed a few times. This rearrangement joins TRBV5-1 to TRBJ2-3; D is unclear. Trimming pared 6 bases from V and 5 bases from J, leaving 10 bases between. Germline CDR1 is SGHRS and CDR2 is YFSETQ. The CDR3 extends over 12 amino acids. CDR3 protein: CASKTTGDTQYF. CDR3 in DNA: TGCGCCAGCAAAACGACGGGAGATACGCAGTATTTT.

The genes are TRBV20-1 and TRBJ1-1; D possibly corresponds to TRBD1 (5 bases). Germline CDR1 reads DFQATT; CDR2 reads SNEGSKA (reference sequence). The CDR3 length is 11 residues. V was clipped by 0 bases and J by 11 bases, with 10 bases between them. The CDR3 region is CSAREQGVAFF. CDR3 bases: TGCAGTGCTAGAGAGCAGGGTGTGGCTTTCTTT.

This clone has just one count. The chain carries TRBV30 and TRBJ2-2, with 8 positions matching TRBD1. With 2 bases clipped from V and 5 bases from J, the junction kept 7 bases outside the gene matches. The CDR3 has 15 amino acids. Germline V CDR1 and CDR2: GTSNPN, SVGIG (reference sequence). The CDR3 DNA follows: TGTGCCTGGAGTACCGGACAGGGTCGGACCGGGGAGCTGTTTTTT. Its translation: CAWSTGQGRTGELFF.

This clone was counted only a few times. The chain employs TRBV19 and TRBJ2-1, with 9 bases aligning to TRBD2. CDR1 LNHDA and CDR2 SQIVND come from the germline V gene (reference sequence). J gave up 7 bases and V 2 bases, and 12 bases lay outside the gene matches. The CDR3 is 17 residues long. The CDR3 sequence: CASSIRGSASGINEQFF. CDR3 bases: TGTGCCAGTAGTATAAGGGGCTCGGCTAGCGGGATAAATGAGCAGTTCTTC.

V is TRBV29-1 and J is TRBJ2-7; 10 nucleotides agree with TRBD2. The CDR3 covers 14 residues. From germline, CDR1 is SQVTM and CDR2 ANQGSEA. Losses at the gene ends were 7 bases for V and 4 bases for J; bases not matched to a gene: 10. In nucleotides, the CDR3 is TGCAGCGCCGGTCTAGCGGGAGTGTTTTACGAGCAGTACTTC. Translating gives CSAGLAGVFYEQYF.

This clone was counted between two and nine times. V and J are TRBV6-5 and TRBJ1-2; D is unclear. The V end lost 0 bases, the J end lost 0 bases, and 8 bases lay between the germline ends. This CDR3 region has 15 residues. Germline CDR1 MNHEY, CDR2 SVGAGI. CDR3 protein: CASSYSYSSNYGYTF. In DNA, the CDR3 is TGTGCCAGCAGTTACTCGTACAGTTCTAACTATGGCTACACCTTC.

The rearrangement links TRBV18 to TRBJ2-1; 9 bases agree with TRBD2. CDR1 is KGHSH and CDR2 is LQKENI in the germline V gene. Trimming took 0 bases from V and 7 from J; bases not matched to a gene: 1. This CDR3 is built from 14 residues. The CDR3 spells CASSPPGLANEQFF. In nucleotides, the CDR3 is TGTGCCAGCTCACCACCCGGACTAGCGAATGAGCAGTTCTTC.

The chain is built from TRBV7-9 and TRBJ2-3; 8 bases agree with TRBD1. CDR3 length: 16 residues. Trimming took 5 bases from V and 1 from J; bases not matched to a gene: 8. Germline V lookup: CDR1 SEHNR, CDR2 FQNEAQ (reference sequence). Written as DNA, the CDR3 is TGTGCCAGCAGCATCCGACAGGGGTCGGGCACAGATACGCAGTATTTT. This gives the protein CASSIRQGSGTDTQYF. Full variable domain (rest looked up from reference TRBV7-9 and TRBJ2-3): DTGVSQNPRHKITKRGQNVTFRCDPISEHNRLYWYRQTLGQGPEFLTYFQNEAQLEKSRLLSDRFSAERPKGSFSTLEIQRTEQGDSAMYLCASSIRQGSGTDTQYFGPGTRLTVL.

The chain has TRBV10-3 and TRBJ2-2; 7 positions agree with TRBD2. V lost 10 bases and J lost 5; bases outside the gene matches: 13. From germline, CDR1 is ENHRY and CDR2 SYGVKD. The length of the CDR3 is 15 residues. In nucleotides, the CDR3 is TGTGCCACCTTCCGGGAGGCAGGCTTAACCGGGGAGCTGTTTTTT. Translation: CATFREAGLTGELFF.

The chain combines TRBV6-1 with TRBJ2-7, with 12 bases fitting TRBD2. This CDR3 is built from 15 residues. After removal of 3 bases from V and 4 bases from J, the junction contained 4 bases not matched to a gene. Germline V lookup: CDR1 MNHNS, CDR2 SASEGT. DNA of the CDR3: TGTGCCAGCAGTGAGGGACTAGCGGGTTTTTACGAGCAGTACTTC. This sequence encodes CASSEGLAGFYEQYF.

The rearrangement links TRBV10-1 to TRBJ1-1; D possibly corresponds to TRBD1 (5 bases). Trimming cost V 6 bases and J 0 bases, with 14 bases left between them. This CDR3 comprises 15 residues. Germline-derived CDR1 and CDR2 are WNHNN and SYGVQD (reference sequence). The CDR3, as DNA: TGCGCCAGCAGCCATTTCGGGGGTATGAACACTGAAGCTTTCTTT. This sequence encodes CASSHFGGMNTEAFF.